A selection of T cell receptor beta chains follows, all from one sample in a study of T cell responses to AZD1222 COVID-19 vaccine. TCRdb keeps only in-frame clones here, not all; method: immunoSEQ multiplex PCR. The sample records 150,000 or so clones, about 91% being singletons. The specimen was peripheral blood, collected 28 days after the second AZD1222 dose. The receptors derive from an adult who received the AZD1222 COVID-19 vaccine. CDR3s include the opening cysteine and the closing phenylalanine or tryptophan. D genes are given only for firm matches. For some rows the clone size is stated as once, few or many, or as a class when expanded; others skip it.

>TRBJ1-1|TRBV7-3|-|-
CASSFLVNTEAFF
TGTGCCAGCAGCTTTTTGGTGAACACTGAAGCTTTCTTT
>TRBJ2-2|TRBV18|-|once
CASSPISGGGPNTGELFF
TGTGCCAGCTCACCAATCAGTGGCGGGGGCCCCAACACCGGGGAGCTGTTTTTT
>TRBJ2-5|TRBV29-1|-|-
CSVDTPEETQYF
TGCAGCGTAGACACCCCCGAAGAGACCCAGTACTTC
>TRBJ2-2|TRBV25-1|TRBD2|once
CASSGLAGGSTGELFF
TGTGCCAGCAGTGGCCTAGCGGGGGGAAGCACCGGGGAGCTGTTTTTT
>TRBJ2-5|TRBV9|-|once
CASSVPQGLQETQYF
TGTGCCAGCAGCGTACCACAGGGACTCCAAGAGACCCAGTACTTC
>TRBJ1-2|TRBV7-2|-|once
CASSDRYGYTF
TGTGCCAGCAGCGACAGGTACGGCTACACCTTC
>TRBJ2-5|TRBV3-1/TRBV3-2|-|-
CASSLQAVKGETQYF
TGTGCCAGCAGCCTCCAAGCGGTGAAGGGAGAGACCCAGTACTTC
>TRBJ1-2|TRBV12-5|-|once
CASGLRPNYGYTF
TGTGCTAGTGGTTTGAGGCCTAACTATGGCTACACCTTC
>TRBJ2-6|TRBV28|-|-
CASSFGDSGANVLTF
TGTGCCAGCAGCTTCGGGGACTCTGGGGCCAACGTCCTGACTTTC
>TRBJ2-3|TRBV5-1|-|-
CASRQSTSTDTQYF
TGCGCCAGCAGACAATCCACTAGCACAGATACGCAGTATTTT
>TRBJ1-5|TRBV6-5|TRBD1|-
CATQGGNQPQHF
TGTGCCACACAGGGGGGCAATCAGCCCCAGCATTTT
>TRBJ1-6|TRBV18|-|-
CASSGGASPSPLHF
TGTGCCAGCTCAGGGGGCGCCTCGCCCTCACCCCTCCACTTT
>TRBJ1-6|TRBV10-3|TRBD1|once
CAIGTDSSYNSPLHF
TGTGCCATCGGGACAGACAGCTCCTATAATTCACCCCTCCACTTT
>TRBJ2-7|TRBV24-1|TRBD2|-
CATSDPLTPAGEQYF
TGTGCCACCAGTGATCCCCTTACCCCAGCGGGGGAGCAGTACTTC
>TRBJ1-2|TRBV29-1|-|-
CSVLGSGRSGGYTF
TGCAGCGTCCTAGGAAGTGGCAGATCAGGCGGCTACACCTTC
>TRBJ1-2|TRBV12-3/TRBV12-4|-|-
CASSLTGVYGYTF
TGTGCCAGCAGTTTAACAGGAGTCTATGGCTACACCTTC
>TRBJ2-3|TRBV6-2/TRBV6-3|-|once
CASSTMVRTDTDTQYF
TGTGCCAGCAGCACCATGGTTCGGACGGACACAGATACGCAGTATTTT
>TRBJ2-1|TRBV5-1|-|once
CASSSLGGGQENEQFF
TGCGCCAGCAGCTCCCTAGGGGGGGGCCAAGAGAATGAGCAGTTCTTC
>TRBJ2-3|TRBV11-2|TRBD2|-
CASSPSTSRSRDTQYF
TGTGCCAGCAGCCCCTCGACTAGCAGGAGTAGAGATACGCAGTATTTT
>TRBJ2-1|TRBV15|-|-
CATSRDLDLSSYNEQFF
TGTGCCACCAGCAGAGATCTGGACCTTTCTTCCTACAATGAGCAGTTCTTC
>TRBJ1-5|TRBV7-2|-|-
CASSLAPSGYQPQHF
TGTGCCAGCAGCTTAGCGCCCTCGGGGTATCAGCCCCAGCATTTT
>TRBJ1-2|TRBV7-9|-|once
CASSSGAGLMNNYGYTF
TGTGCCAGCAGCTCGGGGGCCGGGTTAATGAACAACTATGGCTACACCTTC
>TRBJ2-7|TRBV4-3|TRBD2|-
CASSQGAGGTYEQYF
TGCGCCAGCAGCCAAGGGGCGGGAGGGACCTACGAGCAGTACTTC
>TRBJ2-1|TRBV27|TRBD2|-
CASSLAGGFDEQFF
TGTGCCAGCAGTTTAGCGGGGGGGTTCGATGAGCAGTTCTTC
>TRBJ2-1|TRBV3-1/TRBV3-2|-|-
CASSQEWGVSNEQFF
TGTGCCAGCAGCCAAGAGTGGGGGGTCTCCAATGAGCAGTTCTTC
>TRBJ1-1|TRBV5-6|-|-
CASSRGRANTEAFF
TGTGCCAGCAGCCGGGGCAGGGCGAACACTGAAGCTTTCTTT
>TRBJ1-1|TRBV27|-|-
CASSLEGRDTEAFF
TGTGCCAGCAGTTTAGAAGGACGGGACACTGAAGCTTTCTTT
>TRBJ2-3|TRBV6-4|-|-
CASSPFPSPRLDTQYF
TGTGCCAGCAGTCCCTTCCCTTCACCCCGGTTAGATACGCAGTATTTT
>TRBJ1-2|TRBV6-5|TRBD1|once
CASSQGDYYGYTF
TGTGCCAGCAGTCAGGGGGACTACTATGGCTACACCTTC
>TRBJ2-1|TRBV7-9|TRBD1|-
CASSLDRGQVNEQFF
TGTGCCAGCAGCCTGGACAGGGGGCAAGTCAATGAGCAGTTCTTC
>TRBJ2-2|TRBV9|-|-
CASSPRTTSNTGELFF
TGTGCCAGCAGCCCCCGGACTACCTCGAACACCGGGGAGCTGTTTTTT
>TRBJ2-7|TRBV5-5|-|-
CASSGSGVLYEQYF
TGTGCCAGCAGCGGGTCAGGGGTGTTGTACGAGCAGTACTTC
>TRBJ1-1|TRBV27|-|-
CASSLMLGGMNTEAFF
TGTGCCAGCAGTTTAATGCTGGGTGGCATGAACACTGAAGCTTTCTTT
>TRBJ1-6|TRBV6-5|-|once
CASSYSTPYNSPLHF
TGTGCCAGCAGTTACTCGACACCCTATAATTCACCCCTCCACTTT
>TRBJ2-3|TRBV6-4|-|-
CASRRTAGDTQYF
TGTGCCAGCAGACGGACGGCTGGGGATACGCAGTATTTT
>TRBJ2-3|TRBV7-9|TRBD1|-
CASSPRTGGKLSTDTQYF
TGTGCCAGCAGCCCAAGGACAGGGGGAAAACTTAGCACAGATACGCAGTATTTT
>TRBJ2-2|TRBV19|TRBD2|-
CASSIGGVWGPGTSGDTGELFF
TGTGCCAGTAGTATAGGGGGGGTGTGGGGACCCGGGACTAGCGGGGACACCGGGGAGCTGTTTTTT
>TRBJ2-5|TRBV5-8|TRBD1|-
CASIYRGQETQYF
TGTGCCAGCATCTACAGGGGGCAAGAGACCCAGTACTTC
>TRBJ2-7|TRBV6-4|TRBD2|-
CASSDSSSGSYEQYF
TGTGCCAGCAGTGACTCGTCTAGCGGCAGCTACGAGCAGTACTTC
>TRBJ1-6|TRBV5-1|TRBD1|-
CASSQKTGENSPLHF
TGCGCCAGCAGCCAAAAGACAGGGGAAAATTCACCCCTCCACTTT
>TRBJ2-7|TRBV5-6|-|-
CASSLVLDGYEQYF
TGTGCCAGCAGCTTGGTACTGGACGGGTACGAGCAGTACTTC
>TRBJ1-2|TRBV6-6|TRBD1|once
CASSHPADRGLSYGYTF
TGTGCCAGCAGTCACCCTGCGGACAGGGGGCTCTCCTATGGCTACACCTTC
>TRBJ1-1|TRBV10-3|TRBD1|-
CAISGQGGLLWNTEAFF
TGTGCCATCAGCGGACAGGGTGGTTTGTTGTGGAACACTGAAGCTTTCTTT
>TRBJ2-5|TRBV2|-|-
CASSVAIGGETQYF
TGTGCCAGCAGTGTAGCGATTGGTGGGGAGACCCAGTACTTC
>TRBJ1-5|TRBV24-1|TRBD1|-
CATSDRTGTSSNQPQHF
TGTGCCACCAGTGATAGGACAGGCACCTCTAGCAATCAGCCCCAGCATTTT
>TRBJ2-2|TRBV18|-|-
CASSPVLRQGAGELFF
TGTGCCAGCTCACCAGTTCTACGGCAGGGTGCCGGGGAGCTGTTTTTT
>TRBJ1-4|TRBV30|-|-
CAWRPTGSYEKLFF
TGTGCCTGGCGCCCCACAGGGAGTTATGAAAAACTGTTTTTT
>TRBJ2-3|TRBV7-2|-|once
CASGKPRGTQYF
TGTGCCAGCGGAAAGCCCCGGGGTACGCAGTATTTT
>TRBJ2-3|TRBV27|TRBD2|-
CASRQAGGIDTQYF
TGTGCCAGCAGACAAGCGGGAGGGATAGATACGCAGTATTTT
>TRBJ1-4|TRBV25-1|-|-
CASSESSVREKLFF
TGTGCCAGCAGTGAAAGTTCGGTGAGGGAAAAACTGTTTTTT
>TRBJ1-3|TRBV6-5|-|-
CASSYNGGLIGNTIYF
TGTGCCAGCAGTTACAATGGGGGATTGATTGGAAACACCATATATTTT
>TRBJ1-4|TRBV11-2|TRBD1|once
CASSLGQGIWEKLFF
TGTGCCAGCAGCTTGGGACAGGGAATTTGGGAAAAACTGTTTTTT
>TRBJ2-5|TRBV3-1/TRBV3-2|-|-
CASSHPPEQETQYF
TGTGCCAGCAGCCATCCACCAGAGCAAGAGACCCAGTACTTC
>TRBJ2-1|TRBV12-5|TRBD2|-
CASGFMTSGGVFEQFF
TGTGCTAGTGGTTTTATGACTAGCGGGGGGGTTTTTGAGCAGTTCTTC
>TRBJ2-1|TRBV5-1|-|-
CASSLGGPGEQFF
TGCGCCAGCAGCTTGGGAGGGCCGGGAGAGCAGTTCTTC
>TRBJ2-1|TRBV7-7|-|-
CASSSTTVSYNEQFF
TGTGCCAGCAGCTCGACGACGGTCTCCTACAATGAGCAGTTCTTC